In its sample, the clone carrying this TCR beta chain was seen many times. TCRdb processed the multiplex PCR reads anew with MiXCR; each CDR3 protein has one entry. The sample gives some 250,000 distinct CDR3 sequences, approximately 36% of which show up once; roughly 3.5% is in the top ten. Trimming stripped 0 bases from V and 3 bases from J, with 7 bases between. CDR3 length: 13 residues. Germline CDR1 and CDR2: SGHRS and YFSETQ. This sample is drawn from a study of breast tumors, draining lymph nodes, adjacent tissues. Samples came from axillary lymph nodes draining the breast cancer. This receptor was taken from a female donor with breast cancer. Some clones in this sample may be carry-over from other donors' samples. This chain uses TRBV5-1 with TRBJ2-7; D not resolved. The material sequenced was axillary lymph node tissue. The CDR3 nucleotides are TGCGCCAGCAGCTTGGCATCCGACTACGAGCAGTACTTC. Translated: CASSLASDYEQYF.